Below are 6 T cell receptor beta chains sequenced from a single sample in a study of T cells in Graves' hyperthyroidism and ophthalmopathy. The CDR3 regions of TCR beta were amplified from RNA transcripts. The study used the HTBI primer set for a first-round RT-PCR of the TCR CDR3. TCRdb independently ran MiXCR on the multiplex PCR reads; one entry per CDR3 protein. The sample lists hundreds of thousands of distinct CDR3 sequences, around 46% seen once, with roughly 8.2% in the top ten. Specimen: peripheral blood or thyroid tissue (not recorded which). The receptors originated from a woman aged 18-30 years with Graves' hyperthyroidism.

This chain uses TRBV7-9 with TRBJ2-7, with TRBD2 as a possible D gene (6 bases). The CDR3 runs 17 residues. Trimming shortened V by 2 bases and J by 6 bases, and 23 bases separated the two germline ends. Germline V CDR1 and CDR2: SEHNR, FQNEAQ (reference sequence). The DNA of the CDR3 is TGTGCCAGCAGCTTAATGAGGACTATCTCTCCTTTGCCCGAGCAGTACTTC. As protein: CASSLMRTISPLPEQYF.

The chain combines TRBV6-5 with TRBJ2-2; possible D gene TRBD2, 5 bases. The CDR3 contains 15 residues. V lost 1 base and J lost 0, with 6 bases in between. Per the germline V gene, CDR1 is MNHEY and CDR2 is SVGAGI. The CDR3 region is CASSYWTPNTGELFF. CDR3 nucleotides: TGTGCCAGCAGTTACTGGACTCCGAACACCGGGGAGCTGTTTTTT.

This clonotype occurred many times. The rearrangement links TRBV10-3 to TRBJ1-1, with D possibly TRBD1 on 6 matching bases. The germline V gene has CDR1 ENHRY and CDR2 SYGVKD. The ends were cut back, 8 bases at V and 7 bases at J, with 14 bases in the middle. CDR3 length equals 12 residues. The CDR3 DNA reads as TGTGCCATCTCCCCCTCGGACAGTGAAGCTTTCTTT. Amino acids: CAISPSDSEAFF.

This chain links TRBV10-3 with TRBJ2-2, with D unclear. CDR1 and CDR2 from the germline V gene are ENHRY and SYGVKD. The V and J ends lost 10 bases and 0 bases respectively, with 12 bases between them. This CDR3 is built from 14 residues. Written as DNA, the CDR3 is TGTGCCAGTTCCCCAAGAACGAACACCGGGGAGCTGTTTTTT. Its translation is CASSPRTNTGELFF.

In regard to this clonotype: A much larger clone is a single base away; this may be a read error. The chain links TRBV9 to TRBJ1-2, with D possibly TRBD1 on 6 matching bases. The CDR3 consists of 14 residues. Germline lookup yields CDR1 SGDLS and CDR2 YYNGEE. In DNA, the CDR3 is TGTGCCAGCAGCGATTCGGGGGGGCGAGGTGGCTGCACCTTC. It specifies CASSDSGGRGGCTF.

Comments on this clonotype: This may come from a read error, since a much larger clone is one base off. The V gene is TRBV10-3, the J gene TRBJ1-1; D not resolved. Trimming took 5 bases from V and 5 from J, leaving 12 bases between them. The CDR3 is 13 residues long. Germline CDR1 and CDR2: ENHRY and SYGVKD. CDR3: CAISHRMGTEAFF. The CDR3 region has the DNA TGTGCCATCAGTCACCGCATGGGGACTGAAGCTTTCTTT.